The subject of this entry is one T cell receptor (beta chain). The CDR3 spans 14 residues. V shed 4 bases, J shed 6 bases, and the junction held 4 bases outside the gene matches. Germline CDR1 SGHRS, CDR2 YFSETQ. This specimen belongs to a study of immune evolution from preneoplasia to lung adenocarcinoma. The table came from immunoSEQ multiplex PCR; TCRdb's copy has only in-frame clones and leaves some out. The sample includes 6,200 or so clones, about three quarters of them seen just once. The sequenced sample consisted of FFPE minimally invasive lung adenocarcinoma tissue. V and J are TRBV5-1 and TRBJ2-2; 9 nucleotides agree with TRBD2. The receptor was derived from a person aged 60 to 85 with lung adenocarcinoma. The CDR3 loop is CASSGGLAAGELFF. In DNA form, the CDR3 reads TGCGCCAGCAGCGGGGGACTAGCAGCCGGGGAGCTGTTTTTT.